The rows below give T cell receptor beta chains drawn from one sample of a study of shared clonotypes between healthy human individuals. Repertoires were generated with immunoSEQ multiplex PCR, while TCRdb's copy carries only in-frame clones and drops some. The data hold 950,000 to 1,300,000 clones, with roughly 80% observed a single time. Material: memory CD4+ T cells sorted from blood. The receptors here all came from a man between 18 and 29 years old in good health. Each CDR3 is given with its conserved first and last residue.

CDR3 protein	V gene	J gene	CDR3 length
CASSFAGGRSYNEQFF	TRBV5-1	TRBJ2-1	16
CASSLGAGYYNEQFF	TRBV28	TRBJ2-1	15
CASSLGKQGRSSYEQYF	TRBV7-9	TRBJ2-7	17
CASSIGRLNTEAFF	TRBV19	TRBJ1-1	14
CASSPGSSYEQYF	TRBV18	TRBJ2-7	13
CASRLTRAKNIQYF	TRBV12-2	TRBJ2-4	14
CAISEVTTGANYGYTF	TRBV10-3	TRBJ1-2	16
CASSYSQNSPLHF	TRBV6-5	TRBJ1-6	13
CASSSSRTGSREKLFF	TRBV4-2	TRBJ1-4	16
CSGARDRGRGTGELFF	TRBV29-1	TRBJ2-2	16
CASSQDWPAADTQYF	TRBV4-1	TRBJ2-3	15
CASSQDPLAGEQYF	TRBV4-3	TRBJ2-7	14
CASSAAGRANTEAFF	TRBV7-9	TRBJ1-1	15
CASSEVEGGTGELFF	TRBV2	TRBJ2-2	15
CASSVGIGTSGKNTGELFF	TRBV9	TRBJ2-2	19
CASSLESGGNYGYTF	TRBV7-3	TRBJ1-2	15
CASSMLTVNTEAFF	TRBV19	TRBJ1-1	14
CASSARLGADGYTF	TRBV6-6	TRBJ1-2	14
CSVEKNTNYGYTF	TRBV29-1	TRBJ1-2	13
CASSFTRTSGGKETQYF	TRBV7-9	TRBJ2-5	17
CAWSVRLGGTQYF	TRBV30	TRBJ2-5	13
CASSTSGTGSEQYF	TRBV19	TRBJ2-7	14
CASSPVWNRVDYEQYF	TRBV5-6	TRBJ2-7	16
CASSPGRGTDTQYF	TRBV6-5	TRBJ2-3	14
CASSLVNTYEQYF	TRBV5-4	TRBJ2-7	13
CASSPWVPGTGSSGANVLTF	TRBV18	TRBJ2-6	20
CASSGRQGKTDTQYF	TRBV6-1	TRBJ2-3	15
CASSQDRGAGGEQYF	TRBV14	TRBJ2-7	15
CASSLGDREIDTQYF	TRBV5-1	TRBJ2-3	15
CASGLEKAGELFF	TRBV12-5	TRBJ2-2	13
CASSQDRGGTEAFF	TRBV7-9	TRBJ1-1	14
CASSLNPGTSNPDTQYF	TRBV4-3	TRBJ2-3	17
CASSVQVGSGANVLTF	TRBV4-3	TRBJ2-6	16
CASSEAGTGNTIYF	TRBV6-1	TRBJ1-3	14
CASSAREGITYEQYF	TRBV9	TRBJ2-7	15
CASSVRGGTGELFF	TRBV2	TRBJ2-2	14
CASSEDRGRTDTQYF	TRBV5-4	TRBJ2-3	15
CASSLTVTGNTGELFF	TRBV7-3	TRBJ2-2	16
CASSQDPGQGVLDEQFF	TRBV4-1	TRBJ2-1	17
CASSPRSVDTQYF	TRBV18	TRBJ2-3	13
CASSREDGSPLHF	TRBV19	TRBJ1-6	13
CASSSASGGVREQYF	TRBV28	TRBJ2-7	15
CASSLEGGYGYTF	TRBV7-2	TRBJ1-2	13